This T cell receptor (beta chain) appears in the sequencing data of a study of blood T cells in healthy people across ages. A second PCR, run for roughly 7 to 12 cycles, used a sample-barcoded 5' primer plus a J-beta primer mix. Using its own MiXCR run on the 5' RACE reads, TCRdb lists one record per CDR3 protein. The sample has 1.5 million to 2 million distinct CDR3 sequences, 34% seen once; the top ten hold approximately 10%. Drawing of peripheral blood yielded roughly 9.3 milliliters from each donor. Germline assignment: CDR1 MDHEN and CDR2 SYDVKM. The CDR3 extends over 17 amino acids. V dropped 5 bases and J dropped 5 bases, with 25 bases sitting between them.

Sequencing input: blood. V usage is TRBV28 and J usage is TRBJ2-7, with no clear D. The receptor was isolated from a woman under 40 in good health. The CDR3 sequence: CASSQTLETHSSHEQYF. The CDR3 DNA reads TGTGCCAGCAGTCAAACACTCGAGACCCATTCTTCCCACGAGCAGTACTTC.